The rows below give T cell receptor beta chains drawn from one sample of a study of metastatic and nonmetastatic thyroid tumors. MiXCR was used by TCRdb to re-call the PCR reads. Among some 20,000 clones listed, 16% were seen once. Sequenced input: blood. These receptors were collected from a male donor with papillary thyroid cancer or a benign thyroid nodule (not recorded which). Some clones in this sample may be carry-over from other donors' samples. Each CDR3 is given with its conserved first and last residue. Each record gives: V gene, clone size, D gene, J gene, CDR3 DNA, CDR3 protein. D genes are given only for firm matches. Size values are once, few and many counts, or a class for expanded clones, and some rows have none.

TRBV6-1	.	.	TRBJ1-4	TGTGCCAGCAGTGGGACAGAGCCCAGTTTTTTGTTTTTT	CASSGTEPSFLFF
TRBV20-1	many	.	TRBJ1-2	TGCAGTGGCGATGGGGTGGGGGGCTACACCTTC	CSGDGVGGYTF
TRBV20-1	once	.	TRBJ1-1	TGCAGTGCTAGCCCCGGACCTCCGAGGGGCGCTGAAGCTTTCTTT	CSASPGPPRGAEAFF
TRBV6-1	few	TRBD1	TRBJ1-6	TGTGCCAGCAGTGCGGCGACAGGGTCTAGTTCACCCCTCCACTTT	CASSAATGSSSPLHF
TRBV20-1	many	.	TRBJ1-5	TGCAGTGCCGGGGGGAAAGGCAATCAGCCCCAGCATTTT	CSAGGKGNQPQHF
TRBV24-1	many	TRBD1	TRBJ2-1	TGTGCCACCAGTGAAACCGGGACAGGGATTAATGAGCAGTTCTTC	CATSETGTGINEQFF
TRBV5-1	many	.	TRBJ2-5	TGCGCCAGCAGCTTCGGGCAAAAAGAGACCCAGTACTTC	CASSFGQKETQYF
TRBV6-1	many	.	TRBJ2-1	TGTGCCAGCAACCCAATGGGCCGCGGCCCCTACAATGAGCAGTTCTTC	CASNPMGRGPYNEQFF
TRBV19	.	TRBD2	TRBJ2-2	TGTGCCAGTACTGGGGGTGGGAGGGACGGGGAGCTGTTTTTT	CASTGGGRDGELFF
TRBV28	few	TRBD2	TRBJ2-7	TGTGCCAGCAGTTTAAGGATGGGGGAGGGTATTAACGAGCAGTACTTC	CASSLRMGEGINEQYF
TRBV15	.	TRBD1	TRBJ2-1	TGTGCCACCAGCAGCGGACAGGGCCCCTACAATGAGCAGTTCTTC	CATSSGQGPYNEQFF
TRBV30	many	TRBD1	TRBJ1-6	TGTGCCTGGAGCCAGGGGGTCTGGGGACGGTCCTATAATTCACCCCTCCACTTT	CAWSQGVWGRSYNSPLHF
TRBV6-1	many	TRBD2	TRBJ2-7	TGTGCCAGCAGAATAACTAGCGGGAGTTTCAACGAGCAGTACTTC	CASRITSGSFNEQYF
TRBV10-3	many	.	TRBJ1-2	TGTGCCATCAGTGATGGAGATTCATTCATGTATGGCTACACCTTC	CAISDGDSFMYGYTF
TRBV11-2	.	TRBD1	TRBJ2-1	TGTGCCAGCAGCCCTAGGGGGACAGGGGGCGCGGGTGGCAATGAGCAGTTCTTC	CASSPRGTGGAGGNEQFF
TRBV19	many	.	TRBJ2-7	TGTGCCAGTAGTTTCCGGGGACCCTACGAGCAGTACTTC	CASSFRGPYEQYF
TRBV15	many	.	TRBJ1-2	TGTGCCACCAGCAGAGATGGGTACAGGATCGGCTACACCTTC	CATSRDGYRIGYTF
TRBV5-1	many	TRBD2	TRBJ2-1	TGCGCCAGCAGCTTGGCGGGAGGTACCTACAATGAGCAGTTCTTC	CASSLAGGTYNEQFF
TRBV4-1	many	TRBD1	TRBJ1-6	TGCGCCAGCAGCCCCTGGGACAGGGTTCTGCTTTCACCCCTCCACTTT	CASSPWDRVLLSPLHF
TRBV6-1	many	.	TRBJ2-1	TGTGCCAGCAGGGTTAACAATGAGCAGTTCTTC	CASRVNNEQFF
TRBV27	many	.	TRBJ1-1	TGTGCCAGCAGTTTAGGCCAGAACACTGAAGCTTTCTTT	CASSLGQNTEAFF
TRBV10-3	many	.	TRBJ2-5	TGTGCCATCAGTGAGTTTGGACAGTTTCAAGAGACCCAGTACTTC	CAISEFGQFQETQYF
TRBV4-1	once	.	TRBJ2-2	TGCGCCAGCACCCGATGGGGCGGGGAATTCAACACCGGGGAGCTGTTTTTT	CASTRWGGEFNTGELFF
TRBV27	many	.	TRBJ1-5	TGTGCCAGCAGTTCACGACATAGTCAGCCCCAGCATTTT	CASSSRHSQPQHF
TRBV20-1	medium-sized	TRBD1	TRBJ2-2	TGCAGTGCTAGAGATTTGAGGACAGGGGGTGACACCGGGGAGCTGTTTTTT	CSARDLRTGGDTGELFF
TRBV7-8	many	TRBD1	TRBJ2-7	TGTGCCAGCAGCCTCACCGGGACAGGGCTCGAGCAGTACTTC	CASSLTGTGLEQYF
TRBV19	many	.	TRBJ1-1	TGTGCCAGTAGTTTAGGACAGATGAACACTGAAGCTTTCTTT	CASSLGQMNTEAFF
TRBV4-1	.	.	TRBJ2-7	TGCGCGAGCAGACGCCAGGAACTAAGCTCCGACGAGCAGTACTTC	CASRRQELSSDEQYF
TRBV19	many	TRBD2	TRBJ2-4	TGTGCCAGTAGTCCGATAGCGGGAGCCAAAAACATTCAGTACTTC	CASSPIAGAKNIQYF
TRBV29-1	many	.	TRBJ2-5	TGCAGCGTTGGGAGCGATCAAGAGACCCAGTACTTC	CSVGSDQETQYF
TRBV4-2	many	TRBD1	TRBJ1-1	TGTGCCAGCAGCCAAAAGCTGGGACAGGGTGAGTTCGCTTTCTTT	CASSQKLGQGEFAFF
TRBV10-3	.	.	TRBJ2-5	TGTGCCATCAGTGACCCCTCCCGGGACTCCCAAGAGACCCAGTACTTC	CAISDPSRDSQETQYF
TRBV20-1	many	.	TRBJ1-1	TGCAGTGCTAACAACCCCCGCCTGAACACTGAAGCTTTCTTT	CSANNPRLNTEAFF
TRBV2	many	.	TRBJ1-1	TGTGCCAGCAGTACCCTGGAGAACACTGAAGCTTTCTTT	CASSTLENTEAFF
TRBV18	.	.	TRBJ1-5	TGTGCCAGTTCGGGGGGGGAATGGCCTAGCAATCAGCCCCAGCATTTT	CASSGGEWPSNQPQHF
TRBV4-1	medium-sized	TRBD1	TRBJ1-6	TGCGCCAGCAGCCAAACGCGGACAGGGCATAATTCACCCCTCCACTTT	CASSQTRTGHNSPLHF
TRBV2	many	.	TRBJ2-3	TGTGCCAGCAGTGAGTGGGCAGATACGCAGTATTTT	CASSEWADTQYF
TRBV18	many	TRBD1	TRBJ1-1	TGTGCCAGCTCACTCTCGGACAGGGAAGCTTTCTTT	CASSLSDREAFF
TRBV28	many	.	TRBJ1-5	TGTGCCAGCACCACGACAAATAATCAGCCCCAGCATTTT	CASTTTNNQPQHF
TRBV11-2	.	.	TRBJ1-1	TGTGCCAGCAGCTTATTTGTCCCGCCGCCCGCGAACACTGAAGCTTTCTTT	CASSLFVPPPANTEAFF
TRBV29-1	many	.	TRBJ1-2	TGCAGCGTTGAATCCCAGGGCCATGGCTACACCTTC	CSVESQGHGYTF
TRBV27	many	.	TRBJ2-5	TGTGCCAGCAGTCCTAGACAGATAGGCTTAGGGCAAGAGACCCAGTACTTC	CASSPRQIGLGQETQYF
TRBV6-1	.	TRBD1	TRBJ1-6	TGTGCCAGCAGTGAACCCACAGGGGTTGGTTCACCCCTCCACTTT	CASSEPTGVGSPLHF
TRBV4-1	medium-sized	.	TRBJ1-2	TGCGCCAGCAGCCAAGTTTCTCCCTCTTATGGCTACACCTTC	CASSQVSPSYGYTF
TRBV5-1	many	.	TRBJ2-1	TGCGCCAGCAGCTTCCGTGCCTCGGATGAGCAGTTCTTC	CASSFRASDEQFF